This is a list of T cell receptor beta chains from one sample in a study of siplizumab effects on memory and regulatory T cells. Profiled with immunoSEQ multiplex PCR; TCRdb holds only in-frame clones, not every one. The sample lists 99,000 or so clones, roughly 92% occurring once. The sequenced material came from Tregs sorted from blood. All receptors come from a human donor in good health. Each CDR3 is given without its conserved first and last residue.

v_call,cdr3_aa
TRBV5-4,ASSPDAEETQY
TRBV18,ASSQDRATTEAF
TRBV29-1,SVATTVNTEAF
TRBV30,AWRGTSGDTGELF
TRBV13,ASSLALAGSYEQY
TRBV7-2,ASSLGLAGGARAETQY
TRBV7-9,ASSLGGAFNSPLH
TRBV7-5,ARSTGRCYEQY
TRBV2,ASSPSGGTEAF
TRBV10-3,AISEGLAGFDEQY
TRBV10-3,AISEGTANEKLF
TRBV14,ASSQNRVYGYT
TRBV7-9,ASSLGTRLEAF
TRBV9,ASSADSGLNTEAF
TRBV4-3,ASSQEQRGGYEQY
TRBV2,ASRDLLTAQETQY
TRBV7-2,ASSARMNTGELF
TRBV5-1,ASTRGADANYGYT
TRBV14,ASSPTGAAGNNEQF
TRBV2,ASRDRDRGRRGYT
TRBV6-1,ASNQQSTNEKLF
TRBV10-3,AINDGISISRSEAF
TRBV27,ASSLVGQLGDGYT
TRBV5-1,ASSSAIAGSTDTQY